This TCR beta chain comes out of a study of control samples from healthy donors and cancer patients. With 0 bases removed from V and 3 bases from J, the gap between germline ends came to 18 bases. Germline V lookup: CDR1 LGHDT, CDR2 YNNKEL (reference sequence). The CDR3 spans 17 residues. Here immunoSEQ multiplex PCR was the method, and the copy in TCRdb shows in-frame clones only, minus some. The data show approximately 170,000 clones, with around 87% seen just once and about 1.4% held by the top ten. Sequences were obtained from blood. This sequence originates from a woman aged 45-65 years in good health. V gene TRBV3-1 (or the pseudogene TRBV3-2) combines with J gene TRBJ2-7, with D possibly matching TRBD1 (6 bases). The DNA of the CDR3 is TGTGCCAGCAGCCAAGAGGTGGTGAGTAGGACAGACTACGAGCAGTACTTC. This sequence encodes CASSQEVVSRTDYEQYF.